Listed here is a single TCR beta chain. The junction had 2 bases not matched to a gene; V was cut back by 0 bases and J by 0 bases. CDR1 and CDR2 from the germline V gene are KGHSH and LQKENI. The length of the CDR3 is 18 residues. The PCR made use of 60 Vbeta and 13 Jbeta primers. Assay: immunoSEQ multiplex PCR; the TCRdb copy retains only in-frame clones and omits some. This sample contains about 34,000 clones. The source of the sample is a study of cytomegalovirus exposure and HLA in healthy donors. The receptor was derived from a woman between 35 and 50 years old in good health and CMV-seropositive. The sequenced sample was PBMCs. The V and J genes are TRBV18 and TRBJ2-3, with 14 bases identical to TRBD2. The DNA of the CDR3 is TGTGCCAGCTCACCACCGTGGACTAGCGGGAGGAGCACAGATACGCAGTATTTT. Amino acid sequence: CASSPPWTSGRSTDTQYF.